The 21 T cell receptor beta chains below were found in one sample sequenced in a study of shared clonotypes between healthy human individuals. TCRdb's copy holds only in-frame clones and misses some; the assay was immunoSEQ multiplex PCR. The data hold roughly 1.5 million clones, with nearly 99% observed a single time. The sequenced material came from naive CD4+ T cells sorted from blood. The subset is: CD45RA+ positively selected. These receptors were taken from a man between 25 and 39 years old in good health.

The V gene is TRBV11-3, the J gene TRBJ2-5; D is ambiguous. CDR3 length: 13 amino acids. The germline CDR1 and CDR2 sequences are SGHNT and YENEEA. Trimming removed 4 bases at V and 1 base at J, with 7 bases between. DNA for the CDR3: TGTGCCAGCAGCTCGACCTCCCAAGAGACCCAGTACTTC. Translating gives CASSSTSQETQYF.

Points on this clone: The sample contains more than one DNA sequence encoding this CDR3. The chain employs TRBV11-2 and TRBJ2-7; D uncertain. This CDR3 is 13 amino acids long. The germline gives CDR1 SGHAT, CDR2 FQNNGV. V lost 1 base and J 3 bases, leaving 7 bases between the germline ends. The CDR3 nucleotides read TGTGCCAGCAGCTTAGGGCTATACTACGAGCAGTACTTC. Amino acids: CASSLGLYYEQYF.

This clone has a handful of counts. The gene calls are TRBV5-8 and TRBJ2-1, with D perhaps TRBD1 or TRBD2 (5 bases each). Germline loops: CDR1 SGHTS, CDR2 YDEGEE. The CDR3 is 13 amino acids. The ends were cut back, 0 bases at V and 9 bases at J, with 10 bases in the middle. Written as DNA, the CDR3 is TGTGCCAGCAGCTTGGCCGGGGCCGTTGAGCAGTTCTTC. Its translation: CASSLAGAVEQFF.

On this clone: Distinct nucleotide sequences in the sample also encode this CDR3. This chain links TRBV5-1 with TRBJ2-1; TRBD1 or TRBD2 may be the D gene (5 bases each). Trimming took off 1 base at V and 2 bases at J, with 10 bases between the two ends. The CDR3 runs 15 residues. Germline V gives CDR1 SGHRS, CDR2 YFSETQ. CDR3 residues: CASSLREGTYNEQFF. CDR3 bases: TGCGCCAGCAGCTTGCGTGAGGGGACCTACAATGAGCAGTTCTTC.

The chain carries TRBV7-6 and TRBJ2-1; maybe TRBD1 (6 bases). Trimming took 5 bases from V and 8 from J, leaving 19 bases between them. Germline V lookup: CDR1 SGHVS, CDR2 FNYEAQ. There are 15 residues in the CDR3. CDR3 residues: CASSPGTTPWDEQFF. CDR3 nucleotide sequence: TGTGCCAGCAGCCCCGGGACAACCCCTTGGGATGAGCAGTTCTTC. Filled out from reference TRBV7-6 and TRBJ2-1, the complete variable domain reads GAGVSQSPRYKVTKRGQDVALRCDPISGHVSLYWYRQALGQGPEFLTYFNYEAQQDKSGLPNDRFSAERPEGSISTLTIQRTEQRDSAMYRCASSPGTTPWDEQFFGPGTRLTVL.

This chain uses TRBV6-4 with TRBJ2-2, with D possibly being TRBD2 (6 bases). Germline V gene sequence: CDR1 MRHNA, CDR2 SNTAGT. This CDR3 is 14 amino acids long. The germline V and J ends were trimmed by 4 bases and 5 bases, with 11 bases remaining between them. The CDR3 loop is CASSVGLPTGELFF. In DNA form, the CDR3 reads TGTGCCAGCAGTGTGGGACTCCCAACCGGGGAGCTGTTTTTT.

The chain is built from TRBV7-2 and TRBJ1-2; D remains unclear. The germline CDR1 and CDR2 sequences are SGHTA and FQGNSA. This CDR3 spans 13 amino acids. Between the trimmed V and J ends, which lost 2 bases and 3 bases, there was a span of 7 bases. The CDR3 is CASSLSGDYGYTF. Written as DNA, the CDR3 is TGTGCCAGCAGCTTAAGTGGGGACTATGGCTACACCTTC. Full variable domain (remainder filled in from reference TRBV7-2 and TRBJ1-2): GAGVSQSPSNKVTEKGKDVELRCDPISGHTALYWYRQSLGQGLEFLIYFQGNSAPDKSGLPSDRFSAERTGGSVSTLTIQRTQQEDSAVYLCASSLSGDYGYTFGSGTRLTVV.

The chain is built from TRBV14 and TRBJ1-2, with D tentatively TRBD1 (5 bases). Germline CDR1 and CDR2: SGHDN and FVKESK. CDR3 length: 13 residues. Trimming took 3 bases from V and 2 from J, leaving 7 bases between them. CDR3 in amino acids: CASSHRDNYGYTF. The CDR3 nucleotides are TGTGCCAGCAGCCACAGGGACAACTATGGCTACACCTTC.

V gene TRBV7-2 combines with J gene TRBJ2-1, with 8 bases aligning to TRBD2. Germline V CDR1 and CDR2: SGHTA, FQGNSA. V dropped 5 bases and J dropped 1; count of bases not matched to a gene: 4. The CDR3 runs to 15 residues. CDR3 bases: TGTGCCAGCAGCGTTAGCGGGGCGTCCTACAATGAGCAGTTCTTC. Its translation: CASSVSGASYNEQFF.

The genes are TRBV27 and TRBJ2-7; possible D gene TRBD2, 5 bases. CDR3 size: 12 residues. Germline V gene sequence: CDR1 MNHEY, CDR2 SMNVEV (reference sequence). V gave up 6 bases and J gave up 3 bases, with 9 bases separating them. CDR3 DNA sequence: TGTGCCAGCAGGACCGGACTCTACGAGCAGTACTTC. Protein product: CASRTGLYEQYF.

The chain combines TRBV11-2 with TRBJ2-7; 7 bases are shared with TRBD1. V lost 1 base, J lost 2 bases, and 5 bases stayed unmatched. The CDR3 length is 15 residues. Germline V gene data show CDR1 as SGHAT and CDR2 as FQNNGV. CDR3 sequence: CASSLGQGSTYEQYF. CDR3 bases: TGTGCCAGCAGCTTAGGACAGGGCTCAACCTACGAGCAGTACTTC.

The V and J genes are TRBV4-1 and TRBJ2-3; 8 nucleotides match TRBD2. Germline CDR1 reads MGHRA; CDR2 reads YSYEKL. The junction had 8 bases not matched to a gene; V was cut back by 0 bases and J by 0 bases. The CDR3 totals 18 residues. The CDR3 DNA sequence: TGCGCCAGCAGCCAAGATCTTGCCGGGAGGGCAAGCACAGATACGCAGTATTTT. It codes for CASSQDLAGRASTDTQYF.

The CDR3 region is CASRRRLYSNQPQHF. CDR3 sequence (DNA): TGTGCCAGCAGACGTCGGCTTTATAGCAATCAGCCCCAGCATTTT. V and J are TRBV28 and TRBJ1-5; no clear D. Trimming removed 6 bases from V and 0 bases from J, with 12 bases in between. CDR3 size: 15 residues. Germline CDR1 MDHEN, CDR2 SYDVKM.

The chain is built from TRBV15 and TRBJ1-5; TRBD1 agrees at 8 bases. This CDR3 region has 20 residues. Germline CDR1 reads LNHNV; CDR2 reads YYDKDF (reference sequence). V was clipped by 2 bases and J by 3 bases; unmatched bases: 18. CDR3 coding DNA: TGTGCCACCAGCAGATCCGCCTATCCGGGACAGGATGCCCTCAATCAGCCCCAGCATTTT. It yields the protein CATSRSAYPGQDALNQPQHF.

This clone has just one count. The chain is built from TRBV9 and TRBJ1-2; D call uncertain. Trimming pared 0 bases from V and 2 bases from J, leaving 11 bases between. This CDR3 has 15 residues. Germline V lookup: CDR1 SGDLS, CDR2 YYNGEE. The CDR3 bases are TGTGCCAGCAGCGTAGGCCACTATAGGAACTATGGCTACACCTTC. Protein sequence: CASSVGHYRNYGYTF.

On this clone: The same CDR3 arises from other DNA sequences in this sample as well. The chain links TRBV10-3 to TRBJ2-7; TRBD2 matches at 13 bases. J lost 3 bases, V lost 6 bases, and 2 bases had no gene match. The CDR3 length is 14 residues. Germline lookup yields CDR1 ENHRY and CDR2 SYGVKD. The CDR3 reads CAISRTSGSYEQYF. The DNA for the CDR3 is TGTGCCATCAGCCGGACTAGCGGGAGCTACGAGCAGTACTTC.

As concerns this clone: The sample has other DNA sequences that encode this CDR3 too. The chain combines TRBV19 with TRBJ2-3; no reliable D call. The CDR3 length is 13 residues. CDR1 and CDR2 from the germline V gene are LNHDA and SQIVND (reference sequence). V was trimmed by 6 bases and J by 1 base, leaving 8 bases between them. CDR3 protein: CASSPRGTDTQYF. The CDR3 DNA sequence: TGTGCCAGTAGCCCTAGAGGCACAGATACGCAGTATTTT.

The CDR3 protein is CASSVEFVQYEQYF. The CDR3 DNA reads as TGTGCCAGCAGCGTAGAGTTTGTCCAATACGAGCAGTACTTC. V is TRBV9 and J is TRBJ2-7, with no clear D. Germline V gene sequence: CDR1 SGDLS, CDR2 YYNGEE. The ends were cut back, 0 bases at V and 4 bases at J, with 11 bases in the middle. This CDR3 comprises 14 residues.

The chain uses TRBV29-1 and TRBJ1-1; the match to TRBD1 covers 7 bases. CDR1 SQVTM and CDR2 ANQGSEA come from the germline V gene. V lost 7 bases, J lost 4 bases, and 6 bases stayed unmatched. The CDR3 extends over 12 amino acids. The CDR3 bases are TGCAGCGCTAACACAGGGGCCACTGAAGCTTTCTTT. Amino acid sequence: CSANTGATEAFF.

Worth noting for this clone: The same CDR3 can be traced to other DNA sequences in this sample. The genes are TRBV5-4 and TRBJ2-6; D gene ambiguous. In germline, CDR1 is SGHNT, CDR2 YYREEE (reference sequence). V was pared by 0 bases and J by 1 base, with 5 bases between. There are 15 residues in the CDR3. Written as DNA, the CDR3 is TGTGCCAGCAGCTTGGTCCCATCTGGGGCCAACGTCCTGACTTTC. Protein: CASSLVPSGANVLTF.

The V gene is TRBV6-1, the J gene TRBJ1-5; D might be TRBD1 (5 bases). The germline V and J ends were trimmed by 11 bases and 3 bases, with 11 bases remaining between them. This CDR3 region has 12 residues. CDR1 and CDR2 (germline): MNHNS, SASEGT. Here the CDR3 DNA reads TGTGCCGGGGGGGGATTCAATCAGCCCCAGCATTTT. Translation: CAGGGFNQPQHF.